Shown below are 32 T cell receptor beta chains from a single sample sequenced in a study of blood T cell repertoires in COVID-19. The repertoire was sequenced with immunoSEQ multiplex PCR; TCRdb's copy has only in-frame clones and lacks some. The repertoire consists of around 180,000 clones, with approximately 79% occurring once and the leading ten covering around 3%. The sequenced sample was peripheral blood. These receptors originate from an elderly woman with acute or convalescent COVID-19.

The chain links TRBV28 to TRBJ1-5, with 10 positions matching TRBD1. This CDR3 has 15 residues. J gave up 5 bases and V 5 bases, and 6 bases lay outside the gene matches. Looked up from germline, CDR1 is MDHEN and CDR2 is SYDVKM. Written as DNA, the CDR3 is TGTGCCAGCAGTCCGACAGGGGGCGTGTATCAGCCCCAGCATTTT. It is translated as CASSPTGGVYQPQHF.

This chain uses TRBV28 with TRBJ1-4, with TRBD1 matching 8 bases. The CDR3 is 14 amino acids. Germline CDR1 MDHEN, CDR2 SYDVKM. V lost 6 bases, J lost 6 bases, and 6 bases stayed unmatched. CDR3 protein: CASRADRVDEKLFF. The CDR3 bases are TGTGCCAGCAGAGCGGACAGGGTTGATGAAAAACTGTTTTTT.

This chain joins TRBV19 and TRBJ2-3; 9 bases fit TRBD2. Per germline, CDR1 LNHDA and CDR2 SQIVND (reference sequence). Trimming took 3 bases from V and 4 from J; bases not matched to a gene: 2. The CDR3 is 14 amino acids. The CDR3 is CASSIGGGADTQYF. As DNA, the CDR3 is TGTGCCAGTAGTATCGGCGGGGGGGCAGATACGCAGTATTTT. Supplemented by reference TRBV19 and TRBJ2-3, the full variable domain reads DGGITQSPKYLFRKEGQNVTLSCEQNLNHDAMYWYRQDPGQGLRLIYYSQIVNDFQKGDIAEGYSVSREKKESFPLTVTSAQKNPTAFYLCASSIGGGADTQYFGPGTRLTVL.

J is TRBJ1-1 and V is TRBV21-1; the table names TRBD1, a call not compared with the DNA. TRBV21-1 is tagged as a pseudogene. There are 15 residues in the CDR3. As DNA, the CDR3 is TGTGCCAGCAGAATTTTGGGACAGGGAGTCTCTGAAGCTTTCTTT. It specifies CASRILGQGVSEAFF.

The chain has TRBV3-1 (or the pseudogene TRBV3-2) and TRBJ2-2; 8 bases map to TRBD2. The ends lost 0 bases at V and 1 base at J; junction bases unmatched: 7. The germline gives CDR1 LGHDT, CDR2 YNNKEL (reference sequence). This CDR3 has 18 residues. Written as DNA, the CDR3 is TGTGCCAGCAGCCAAGATAATCGGCTAGCGGGGAACACCGGGGAGCTGTTTTTT. Translated: CASSQDNRLAGNTGELFF.

J is TRBJ1-2 and V is TRBV6-5; 8 bases fit TRBD1. The CDR3 extends over 15 amino acids. The junction had 9 bases not matched to a gene; V was cut back by 6 bases and J by 3 bases. The germline gives CDR1 MNHEY, CDR2 SVGAGI. Here the CDR3 reads CASSLGQGRDYGYTF. In nucleotides, the CDR3 is TGTGCCAGCAGCCTAGGACAGGGTCGGGACTATGGCTACACCTTC.

The genes are TRBV6-5 and TRBJ2-5; TRBD1 might be the D (5 bases). CDR1 and CDR2 from the germline V gene are MNHEY and SVGAGI. V was pared by 5 bases and J by 5 bases, with 12 bases between. CDR3 length: 13 residues. CDR3 DNA sequence: TGTGCCAGCAGTCGAAATAACAGGGAGACCCAGTACTTC. Encoded protein: CASSRNNRETQYF.

The V gene is TRBV19, the J gene TRBJ2-1; TRBD2 agrees at 12 bases. The junction had 4 bases not matched to a gene; V was cut back by 1 base and J by 3 bases. Germline CDR1 reads LNHDA; CDR2 reads SQIVND (reference sequence). This CDR3 is 17 amino acids long. Here the CDR3 reads CASSIATLAGGYNEQFF. The CDR3 bases are TGTGCCAGTAGTATAGCTACACTAGCGGGAGGCTACAATGAGCAGTTCTTC.

V and J are TRBV5-4 and TRBJ2-1; D unresolved. The CDR3 sequence is 17 residues long. V was cut by 0 bases and J by 0 bases, with 13 bases left in between. Germline lookup yields CDR1 SGHNT and CDR2 YYREEE (reference sequence). The CDR3 loop is CASSLVFAPDSYNEQFF. The CDR3 nucleotides read TGTGCCAGCAGCTTGGTATTCGCGCCTGACTCCTACAATGAGCAGTTCTTC.

This clone was seen a few times. The chain has TRBV28 and TRBJ1-2; no clear D gene. Trimming took 6 bases from V and 2 from J, leaving 10 bases between them. This CDR3 spans 13 amino acids. Germline CDR1 reads MDHEN; CDR2 reads SYDVKM. The DNA for the CDR3 is TGTGCCAGCAGGCCCAGGCAAAACTATGGCTACACCTTC. Protein product: CASRPRQNYGYTF.

The rearrangement uses TRBV11-2 and TRBJ1-6; D remains ambiguous. Germline assignment: CDR1 SGHAT and CDR2 FQNNGV. The V and J ends lost 2 bases and 8 bases respectively, with 4 bases between them. There are 12 residues in the CDR3. The CDR3 coding sequence is TGTGCCAGCAGCTTATCGGATTCACCCCTCCACTTT. Its translation: CASSLSDSPLHF.

This clone was seen only once. The chain couples TRBV11-3 to TRBJ2-7; the D is unclear. The CDR3 has 14 residues. Germline loops: CDR1 SGHNT, CDR2 YENEEA. Trimming took off 0 bases at V and 6 bases at J, with 12 bases between the two ends. CDR3 in amino acids: CASSLDQLASEQYF. Here the CDR3 DNA reads TGTGCCAGCAGCTTAGATCAGTTAGCCTCCGAGCAGTACTTC.

V is TRBV25-1 and J is TRBJ1-5; D is undetermined. Per germline, CDR1 MGHDK and CDR2 SYGVNS. The CDR3 runs 14 residues. Trimming removed 3 bases at V and 7 bases at J, with 13 bases between. The CDR3 DNA follows: TGTGCCAGCAGTGAGCCGGGTCTCGGGCAGCCCCAGCATTTT. Translating gives CASSEPGLGQPQHF.

The chain carries TRBV5-1 and TRBJ2-7; no reliable D call. CDR3 length: 11 residues. Trimming pared 1 base from V and 7 bases from J, leaving 6 bases between. Germline loops: CDR1 SGHRS, CDR2 YFSETQ. CDR3 nucleotides: TGCGCCAGCAGCTTGCTAGGAGAGCAGTACTTC. It encodes CASSLLGEQYF. Supplemented by reference TRBV5-1 and TRBJ2-7, the full variable domain reads KAGVTQTPRYLIKTRGQQVTLSCSPISGHRSVSWYQQTPGQGLQFLFEYFSETQRNKGNFPGRFSGRQFSNSRSEMNVSTLELGDSALYLCASSLLGEQYFGPGTRLTVT.

This clone was seen many times. V gene TRBV14 combines with J gene TRBJ2-5; the D gene is possibly TRBD2 (5 bases). Germline lookup yields CDR1 SGHDN and CDR2 FVKESK. V shed 3 bases and J shed 2 bases, with 16 bases lying between them. This CDR3 contains 16 residues. The CDR3 loop reads CASSHGFIEGQETQYF. The CDR3 DNA follows: TGTGCCAGCAGCCACGGTTTCATCGAGGGTCAAGAGACCCAGTACTTC.

The chain recombines TRBV29-1 with TRBJ2-5; TRBD2 matches at 14 bases. The CDR3 loop spans 15 amino acids. Trimming cost V 7 bases and J 4 bases; bases outside gene matches: 8. Per the germline V gene, CDR1 is SQVTM and CDR2 is ANQGSEA. The CDR3 DNA is TGCAGCGCAGGGGGACTAGCGGGAGTTGTAGAGACCCAGTACTTC. Protein product: CSAGGLAGVVETQYF.

This CDR3 is CASSQDTGDQPQHF. The CDR3 nucleotides are TGTGCCAGCAGCCAAGACACAGGTGATCAGCCCCAGCATTTT. The rearrangement joins TRBV3-1 (or the pseudogene TRBV3-2) to TRBJ1-5; a possible D gene is TRBD1 (5 bases). This CDR3 has 14 residues. Trimming took off 0 bases at V and 5 bases at J, with 8 bases between the two ends. Germline values: CDR1 LGHDT, CDR2 YNNKEL (reference sequence).

This clone was observed once. The rearrangement links TRBV5-5 to TRBJ2-5; 8 nucleotides align to TRBD2. The CDR3 sequence is 15 residues long. After removal of 4 bases from V and 4 bases from J, the junction contained 9 bases not matched to a gene. Germline V gives CDR1 SGHKS, CDR2 YYEKEE (reference sequence). CDR3 amino acids: CASSAQAGERETQYF. In DNA, the CDR3 is TGTGCCAGCAGCGCCCAAGCGGGGGAACGAGAGACCCAGTACTTC. The full variable domain, with the rest looked up from reference TRBV5-5 and TRBJ2-5, is DAGVTQSPTHLIKTRGQQVTLRCSPISGHKSVSWYQQVLGQGPQFIFQYYEKEERGRGNFPDRFSARQFPNYSSELNVNALLLGDSALYLCASSAQAGERETQYFGPGTRLLVL.

The V gene is TRBV10-1, the J gene TRBJ2-1, with 8 bases aligning to TRBD2. With V trimmed by 2 bases and J by 9 bases, 6 bases remained unmatched. CDR3 length: 14 residues. Germline V lookup: CDR1 WNHNN, CDR2 SYGVQD (reference sequence). The CDR3 spells CASSETLAGSEQFF. As DNA, the CDR3 is TGCGCCAGCAGTGAGACTTTAGCGGGAAGTGAGCAGTTCTTC.

The chain uses TRBV10-3 and TRBJ1-6, with D possibly TRBD1 on 5 matching bases. The V end lost 7 bases, the J end lost 3 bases, and 13 bases lay between the germline ends. The CDR3 extends over 15 amino acids. Germline V gives CDR1 ENHRY, CDR2 SYGVKD. Here the CDR3 reads CAITPGGGYNSPLHF. The DNA for the CDR3 is TGTGCCATCACCCCCGGGGGTGGCTATAATTCACCCCTCCACTTT.

This chain uses TRBV18 with TRBJ2-2; 9 bases fit TRBD1. V lost 4 bases, J lost 1 base, and 4 bases stayed unmatched. The germline V gene encodes CDR1 KGHSH and CDR2 LQKENI. This CDR3 spans 16 amino acids. CDR3: CASSRTGQGNTGELFF. CDR3 nucleotides: TGTGCCAGCTCACGGACGGGACAGGGGAACACCGGGGAGCTGTTTTTT.

The chain has TRBV18 and TRBJ1-6, with D perhaps matching TRBD1 (6 bases). Germline CDR1 and CDR2: KGHSH and LQKENI. V was clipped by 5 bases and J by 10 bases, with 21 bases between them. CDR3 length: 16 amino acids. The CDR3, as DNA: TGTGCCAGCTCATCGGACCCACCAGGGGCTGGCTCACCCCTCCACTTT. Protein product: CASSSDPPGAGSPLHF.

The rearrangement joins TRBV27 to TRBJ2-5; 8 nucleotides agree with TRBD1. V shed 6 bases and J 3 bases; nucleotides not matched to a gene: 3. Germline V gene sequence: CDR1 MNHEY, CDR2 SMNVEV (reference sequence). The CDR3 totals 13 residues. The CDR3, as DNA: TGTGCCAGCAGCCGGGGACAGGAAGAGACCCAGTACTTC. It translates to CASSRGQEETQYF.

This chain uses TRBV24-1 with TRBJ2-2, with D maybe TRBD1 (6 bases). From germline, CDR1 is KGHDR and CDR2 SFDVKD. The CDR3 contains 18 residues. Trimming cost V 3 bases and J 2 bases, with 18 bases left between them. This CDR3 is CATSDPTTGILNTGELFF. CDR3 DNA: TGTGCCACCAGTGATCCCACAACAGGGATCTTAAACACCGGGGAGCTGTTTTTT.

The chain is built from TRBV30 and TRBJ1-3; a possible D gene is TRBD1 (5 bases). Germline V CDR1 and CDR2: GTSNPN, SVGIG (reference sequence). Trimming took off 4 bases at V and 4 bases at J, with 14 bases between the two ends. CDR3 length: 14 amino acids. CDR3 DNA: TGTGCCTGGATTGCGGGGGAGGAAGGAAACACCATATATTTT. Its protein product is CAWIAGEEGNTIYF.

The rearrangement joins TRBV28 to TRBJ1-1, with 10 bases identical to TRBD1. This CDR3 has 14 residues. The germline V gene has CDR1 MDHEN and CDR2 SYDVKM. The V gene end was trimmed by 6 bases and the J gene end by 4 bases; junction bases not matched to a gene: 5. CDR3 sequence reads: CASRDRGRVTEAFF. CDR3 in DNA: TGTGCCAGCAGAGACAGGGGGCGCGTCACTGAAGCTTTCTTT.

The chain joins TRBV5-1 to TRBJ2-3; 8 nucleotides line up with TRBD1. This CDR3 has 14 amino acids. V trimming: 5 bases; J trimming: 2 bases; junction bases outside the gene matches: 4. Germline assignment: CDR1 SGHRS and CDR2 YFSETQ. The CDR3 DNA is TGCGCCAGCAGTACTCAGGGGGCCACAGATACGCAGTATTTT. The encoded protein is CASSTQGATDTQYF.

The chain carries TRBV6-5 and TRBJ1-5; D remains ambiguous. Trimming removed 4 bases from V and 4 bases from J, with 8 bases in between. The CDR3 has 13 residues. Per the germline V gene, CDR1 is MNHEY and CDR2 is SVGAGI. The CDR3 sequence is CASSSQFNQPQHF. CDR3 DNA sequence: TGTGCCAGCAGTTCCCAGTTTAATCAGCCCCAGCATTTT.

In this sample, this clone turned up a few times. V is TRBV7-9 and J is TRBJ1-2, with a weak D call TRBD1 (5 bases). This CDR3 contains 15 residues. V gave up 5 bases and J gave up 8 bases, with 21 bases separating them. In germline, CDR1 is SEHNR, CDR2 FQNEAQ (reference sequence). The CDR3 reads CASSPLRTRSDGYTF. CDR3 sequence (DNA): TGTGCCAGCAGCCCGCTAAGGACACGGTCGGACGGCTACACCTTC.

The chain carries TRBV2 and TRBJ1-2, with D unclear. The V end lost 5 bases, the J end lost 4 bases, and 11 bases lay between the germline ends. The germline V gene encodes CDR1 SNHLY and CDR2 FYNNEI. The CDR3 sequence is 13 residues long. The CDR3 loop reads CASSTRESYGYTF. DNA for the CDR3: TGTGCCAGCAGTACTAGAGAAAGCTATGGCTACACCTTC.

The V gene is TRBV7-9, the J gene TRBJ2-1; TRBD1 matches at 7 bases. Germline-derived CDR1 and CDR2 are SEHNR and FQNEAQ (reference sequence). The CDR3 spans 17 residues. The trim removed 5 bases at V and 3 bases at J, leaving 13 bases unmatched. Here the CDR3 DNA reads TGTGCCAGCAGCCTATCAGGGGGACAGTTTCTCTACAATGAGCAGTTCTTC. This codes for CASSLSGGQFLYNEQFF.

This sequence joins TRBV30 and TRBJ1-4; D gene uncertain. The germline CDR1 and CDR2 sequences are GTSNPN and SVGIG (reference sequence). This CDR3 contains 15 residues. V lost 3 bases and J lost 0, with 11 bases in between. CDR3 loop: CAWSQQIATNEKLFF. Here the CDR3 DNA reads TGTGCCTGGAGCCAACAGATTGCAACTAATGAAAAACTGTTTTTT.